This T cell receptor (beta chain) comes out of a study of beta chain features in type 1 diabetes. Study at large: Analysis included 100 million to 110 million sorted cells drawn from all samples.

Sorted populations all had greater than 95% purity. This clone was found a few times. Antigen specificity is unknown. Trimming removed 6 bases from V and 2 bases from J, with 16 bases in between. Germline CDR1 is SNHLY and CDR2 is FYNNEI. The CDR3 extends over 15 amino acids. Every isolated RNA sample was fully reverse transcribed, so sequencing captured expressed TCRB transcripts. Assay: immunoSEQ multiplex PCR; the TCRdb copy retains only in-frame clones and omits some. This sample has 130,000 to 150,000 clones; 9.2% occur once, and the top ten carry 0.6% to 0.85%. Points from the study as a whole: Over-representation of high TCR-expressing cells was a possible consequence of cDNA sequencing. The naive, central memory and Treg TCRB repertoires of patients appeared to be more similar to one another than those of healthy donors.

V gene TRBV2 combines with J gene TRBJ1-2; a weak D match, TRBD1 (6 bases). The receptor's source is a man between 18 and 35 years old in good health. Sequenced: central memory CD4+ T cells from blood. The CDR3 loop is CASRLTGIANYGYTF. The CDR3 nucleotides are TGTGCCAGCAGGCTAACAGGGATAGCCAACTATGGCTACACCTTC. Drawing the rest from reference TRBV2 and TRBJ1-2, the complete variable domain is EPEVTQTPSHQVTQMGQEVILRCVPISNHLYFYWYRQILGQKVEFLVSFYNNEISEKSEIFDDQFSVERPDGSNFTLKIRSTKLEDSAMYFCASRLTGIANYGYTFGSGTRLTVV.